This record concerns one T cell receptor (beta chain) sequence. Its antigen remains unidentified. Base qualities are not provided; no much larger clone lies one nucleotide away. Ophthalmopathy patients had moderately to severely active disease, with a Clinical Activity Score of 3 or more, a NOSPECS grade of 4 or more, and a disease duration of less than 3 months. The study excluded patients with uncontrolled infections, other autoimmune diseases, pregnancy or lactation. Diagnoses relied on clinical symptoms, serum thyroxine and TRAb, thyroid ultrasound and orbital computed tomography. PBMCs were isolated from roughly 10 ml of fresh peripheral blood by Ficoll-Paque density gradient centrifugation. Total RNA was extracted using Trizol reagent, and RNA quality was assessed on an Agilent 2100 Bioanalyzer. This sample stems from a study of T cells in Graves' hyperthyroidism and ophthalmopathy (dated by TCRdb to about 2019). With regard to the full study: Peripheral blood was sampled at the time of initial diagnosis, prior to any treatment. To identify TCR V-J signatures that set the groups apart, the researchers used a discovery cohort of more than 95 patients, made up of around 42 with Graves' ophthalmopathy and 57 with stable Graves' hyperthyroidism. An independent validation cohort of fewer than 20 hyperthyroidism patients and 17 patients who later progressed to ophthalmopathy tested prospective prediction of ophthalmopathy. For training and testing, the 80 to 100 patients in the discovery cohort were randomly divided in a 7:3 ratio. In several Graves' hyperthyroidism patients, the study also compared T-cell repertoires from thyroid tissue with T-cell repertoires from blood. Following sampling, methimazole starting at 30 mg daily was given to hyperthyroidism patients, and high-dose intravenous methylprednisolone was given to ophthalmopathy patients. The paper reports TCR Vbeta CDR3 sequencing of 130 to 150 peripheral blood samples: some 41 ophthalmopathy, under 80 hyperthyroidism and approximately 17 progressor patients. Overall results and qualifications from the work: Most expanded thyroid clonotypes (frequency above 0.001) were also detected in blood, suggesting blood repertoires may reflect thyroid immune responses. Ophthalmopathy was separated from stable hyperthyroidism by a 13 V-J signature model, with approximately 86% sensitivity and around 81% specificity obtained in cross-validation and 80%/75% obtained in testing. Sample size was not statistically predetermined, and investigators were not blinded to group allocation. In validation, the model predicted progression to ophthalmopathy with 65% to 71% sensitivity and less than 80% specificity, a median of approximately 6.7 months before onset.

Cut back by 1 base and 5 bases, the V and J ends lie 9 bases apart. Spanning cysteine to phenylalanine, the CDR3 consists of 14 amino acids. Only the CDR3 portion is preserved as DNA: 42 bases, with reading frame beginning at the first base. CDR1 and CDR2 (LGHDT, YNNKEL) derive from the germline V gene (reference sequence). TCR beta CDR3 regions were amplified from RNA transcripts. A first-round RT-PCR of the TCR CDR3 used the HTBI primer set with the Qiagen OneStep RT-PCR kit. Libraries were constructed in a second round of multiplex PCR, after which size selection and purification were performed. Libraries were sequenced paired-end with 100 bp reads on an Illumina HiSeq2000. Per the source publication's procedure: SOAPnuke was used to process the raw data, removing reads that contained adapters or uncalled bases, had a mean Phred below 15, or lacked an exact match to the constant primer or identifier. COPE v1.2.5 was used to merge high-quality paired reads, and clonotypes were defined as unique nucleotide sequences. MiTCR v1.1 was used to align clonotypes to the IMGT TRBV, TRBD and TRBJ reference segments. The analysis included only V-J combinations with a frequency above 0.0001, which together covered roughly 99% of the repertoires. A TCS score was defined as the ratio between F50 (clonal expansion) and ExV (chaos), using BLOSUM62-based TCRdist between CDR3 peptides within each V-J. Welch's t-statistics and random forest reduced 450 to 600 V-J features to roughly 13, which were used in a naive Bayes classifier (R e1071). TCRdb handled the public reads itself, with Q25 trimming in fastp and clone calling in MiXCR, and kept productive beta chains. A single entry per CDR3 protein holds the most common genes and DNA from its merged rows. TCRdb, not the authors, supplied the V and J calls. For this sample the table gives about 410,000 distinct CDR3 sequences, of which roughly 14% were detected only once. Roughly 13% of the sample rests with the top ten.

This chain joins TRBV3-1 to TRBJ1-5, with an unclear D gene assignment. The clonotype comes from a man younger than 35 with Graves' ophthalmopathy. The sample consisted of blood. The DNA sequence is TGTGCCAGCAGCCAAGGATTGGGTTATCAGCCCCAGCATTTT. Translation gives CASSQGLGYQPQHF.